Described below is a single TCR beta chain sequence and its context. The sample is drawn from a study of blood T cell repertoires in COVID-19. Cohorts were determined from participant-reported clinical history. Shortly before study entry, within 2 weeks, exposed participants had met a COVID-19 case. The germline V and J ends were trimmed by 6 bases and 5 bases, with 17 bases remaining between them. Germline V gene lookup returns CDR1 MNHEY and CDR2 SVGEGT. The CDR3 contains 15 residues. Some clones are missing from TCRdb's copy, which holds only in-frame ones; the method was immunoSEQ multiplex PCR. The data contain roughly 200,000 clones, roughly 80% of them seen just once; the ten biggest clones take up more than 4.5%.

V usage is TRBV6-2 or TRBV6-3 and J usage is TRBJ2-1, with a possible D match to TRBD2 (6 bases). The sequenced material came from PBMCs or T cells enriched from blood (not recorded which). This clonotype was obtained from a woman in her forties or fifties who had been exposed to COVID-19. DNA for the CDR3: TGTGCCAGCAGCTCTGTTAGCGGATTTAACAATGAGCAGTTCTTC. Translated, it gives CASSSVSGFNNEQFF.